The 5 T cell receptor beta chains below all came from one sample that was sequenced in a study of breast tumors, draining lymph nodes, adjacent tissues. TCRdb itself ran the multiplex PCR reads through MiXCR, one entry per CDR3 protein. This table has over 200,000 distinct CDR3 sequences, about 32% appearing once. Axillary draining lymph nodes of breast cancer patients supplied the node samples. The sequenced sample consisted of axillary lymph node tissue. These receptors were obtained from a female donor with breast cancer. Some clones in this sample may be carry-over from other donors' samples.

This clonotype was observed many times. The CDR3 DNA reads TGTGCCAGCAGCCTTAGCTCCTATAATTCACCCCTCCACTTT. As protein: CASSLSSYNSPLHF. The V call is TRBV7-3, the J call TRBJ1-6; D unresolved. The CDR3 is made up of 14 amino acids. V lost 5 bases and J 0 bases, leaving 5 bases between the germline ends. Germline CDR1 SGHTA, CDR2 FQGTGA.

Of note for this clonotype: The germline gene is not matched at one end of the junction; a read error may be the cause. The rearrangement uses TRBV9 and TRBJ2-7; D might be TRBD1 or TRBD2, each matching 5 bases. The CDR3 consists of 14 residues. Per germline, CDR1 SGDLS and CDR2 YYNGEE. CDR3 sequence: CASSVGGSRDEQSF. CDR3 sequence (DNA): TGTGCCAGCAGCGTAGGTGGGTCCCGGGACGAGCAGTCCTTC.

This clonotype was picked up many times. The chain is built from TRBV12-3 or TRBV12-4 and TRBJ1-4; 8 bases are shared with TRBD1. V trimming: 4 bases; J trimming: 8 bases; junction bases outside the gene matches: 6. The CDR3 is 14 amino acids. CDR3 nucleotide sequence: TGTGCCAGCAGTTCCCGGACAGGGATGGAAAAACTGTTTTTT. This encodes CASSSRTGMEKLFF.

In this sample, this clonotype turned up many times. J is TRBJ2-3 and V is TRBV4-1; 9 bases align to TRBD1. From germline, CDR1 is MGHRA and CDR2 YSYEKL. The CDR3 covers 15 residues. Trimming removed 0 bases from V and 4 bases from J; junction bases left unmatched: 2. CDR3 in DNA: TGCGCCAGCAGCCAAGATTGGACAGGGGCAGATACGCAGTATTTT. Protein: CASSQDWTGADTQYF.

V is TRBV2 and J is TRBJ1-1; 9 bases map to TRBD1. The germline V gene has CDR1 SNHLY and CDR2 FYNNEI. The CDR3 runs to 14 residues. Unmatched junction bases numbered 10, after V lost 4 bases and J lost 10 bases. The CDR3: CASSGGQGLAGAFF. CDR3 bases: TGTGCCAGCAGTGGGGGACAGGGCCTAGCCGGAGCTTTCTTT.